Sequencing of this TCR beta chain was carried out in a study of cytomegalovirus exposure and HLA in healthy donors (dated by TCRdb to about 2017). Concerning the study at large: According to an earlier analysis of around 600 of the donors, about 179 million T cells yielded 117 million unique TCR beta sequences and about 300 Gb of sequence data. An early release covering 500 to 750 HLA-typed donors comprised roughly 300 gigabases of sequencing data and about 90 million unique TCR sequences. Among the roughly 390 genotyped donors, about 83% belonged to the genetic ancestry cluster associated with self-reported Caucasian donors. The study was designed to test whether signatures of past pathogen exposure could be identified by cataloging public T cell receptors. Using immunosequencing, the study profiled T cell repertoires from about 620 subjects and related those repertoires to cytomegalovirus serostatus. In addition to the first cohort of roughly 700 subjects, a separate validation cohort of 120 different subjects was used. High-throughput TCR immunosequencing, statistical association of individual TCRs with disease status, and machine learning were combined to predict cytomegalovirus infection status. To study patterns of TCR occurrence, a later analysis re-analyzed previously published TCR beta repertoires from 650 to 750 donors and added high-resolution HLA genotyping. The later analysis used no new phenotypic data to find candidate immune exposures, relying instead on TCR beta sequences and their occurrence across donors. In an earlier analysis of around 540 of the donors, high-throughput TCR beta sequencing was used to judge whether each TCR beta V gene segment behaved as functional or pseudogenic. Donor age, sex, ethnicity and CMV serostatus were collected together with the repertoire data. A later genetic analysis took genome-wide SNP genotypes for about 65% of the 666 donors and used that subset as a discovery cohort. Every discovery cohort repertoire had been produced on one sequencing platform. Class I and class II HLA loci were covered by the typing at four-digit resolution. The number of donors typed differed by locus, with roughly 629-640 for A, B, C, DRB1 and DQB1, around 500 for DQA1, some 570 for DPA1, and some 440 for DPB1. Because of strong linkage in the cohort, five DR-DQ haplotypes were treated as single units for association and clustering. On average, roughly 250,000 unique TCR beta nucleotide sequences were sequenced per donor among roughly 430 genotyped donors of the cohort, with around 19% of those sequences being non-productive.

Receptors were amplified or captured by the immunoSEQ multiplex PCR assay. For the multiplex PCR, a mixture combining 60 forward primers for TCR Vbeta segments and 13 reverse primers for TCR Jbeta segments was used. Amplification of the CDR3 region of rearranged TCR beta genes was performed with a multiplex PCR assay on genomic DNA. The amplified TCR beta libraries were sequenced on the Illumina HiSeq System as 87-base-pair reads. On the study's bioinformatics: Across the roughly 640 repertoires, a later analysis counted roughly 77 million unique TCR beta chains, about 10 million of which were shared by at least two donors. Raw reads were error-corrected and collapsed into unique sequences with a nearest-neighbor algorithm that merged closely related sequences to remove PCR and sequencing errors. Alignment of CDR3 sequences to IMGT reference sequences was used to assign V, D and J gene segments. For a sequence to be retained, a match of at least six nucleotides to both a V gene segment and a J gene segment was required. Rearrangements were classified as productive when the CDR3 lacked stop codons and remained in frame with V and J, and all other rearrangements were classified as non-productive. Following IMGT convention, CDR3 was defined as the stretch from the second conserved V-encoded cysteine up to the conserved J-encoded phenylalanine. In an earlier analysis of more than 550 of the donors, sequences lacking an unambiguous match to a single V gene segment were excluded. In an earlier analysis of about 590 of the donors, a V segment was called functional when productive rearrangements were above 56.7%, and segregating when the standard deviation between donors exceeded 5%. To diagnose cytomegalovirus status from the catalog of TCR beta chain sequences, a statistical classification framework was built. V and J gene assignment, in a later analysis, came from comparing TCR nucleotide sequences with IMGT/GENE-DB human TR gene sequences. Using the TCRdist pipeline, a later analysis assigned CDR3 sequences along with most-parsimonious VDJ recombination scenarios. In a later analysis, every TCR beta chain was defined by the combination of its CDR3 amino acid sequence and its V-gene family, and reads without a unique V-gene family were dropped. In a later analysis, approximately 590 highly shared, low-generation-probability nucleotide sequences were removed to address suspected cross-contamination and a sequencing artifact. In a later analysis, a clonal expansion index for each public chain was calculated from normalized within-repertoire ranks of inferred template counts. Generation probabilities in a later analysis came from a VDJ recombination model fitted to out-of-frame rearrangements, and those results were checked against IGoR. Hypergeometric tests were used in a later analysis to score TCR-TCR, TCR-HLA and TCR-CMV co-occurrence, with a repertoire-size bias correction applied to the TCR pairs. To estimate false discovery rates, a later analysis permuted the HLA or CMV assignments 20 times. In a later analysis, co-occurring TCRs were grouped with DBSCAN, and TCRdist sequence similarity was added when clustering was performed within HLA-allele-positive subsets. Repertoires with fewer than 30,000 or more than 120,000 public chains, plus five repertoires with anomalous nucleotide sharing, were excluded from co-occurrence clustering. Entries here come from immuneACCESS through TCRdb and include only in-frame sequences with V and J called. Some clones fail to appear in such tables; in the studies checked, an unresolved V gene covers under half of the shortfall, and the cause of the remainder is unknown. V, J and clone size derive from that table, while D and trimming were established from the DNA sequence. The sample yields fewer than 120,000 clones; 80% were counted once. The ten largest clonotypes hold 2.5% to 3% of the sample.

In total, just over 650 healthy bone marrow donors made up the cohort. At the time of sampling, every cohort member was nominally healthy, though immune exposures that went unrecorded were likely present. The donor was CMV seropositive and was included in the group of approximately 310 seropositive cohort members. Every donor gave a peripheral blood sample, and the peripheral blood mononuclear cells from that sample were used for TCR beta sequencing. Genomic DNA extraction from the blood cell samples was performed with the Qiagen DNeasy Blood Extraction Kit. The study at large found these results: While some public TCRs were present in many individuals, most TCR sequences turned up only very rarely across donors. In this cohort, only TCR beta chains were sequenced, and detectable features were limited by the absence of alpha or paired-chain data. Compared with the approximately 670-donor mean, donors in an Asian-associated ancestry cluster had fewer N-insertions in productive TCRs, according to a later genetic analysis. In a later analysis, HLA-associated TCR beta chains were found to be more clonally expanded and to have lower generation probabilities than equally common non-associated chains. In both the original and validation cohorts, the classifier was reported to diagnose cytomegalovirus status with high specificity and sensitivity. A further reported finding was that TCR beta sequences accurately predicted the HLA-A and HLA-B alleles for most subjects in the first cohort. A later analysis reported that several top co-occurrence clusters appeared linked to parvovirus B19, influenza, CMV and Epstein-Barr virus. CMV serostatus was the only immune exposure information available for the cohort. Because counts were too low, 15 to 20 rarely observed V segments, including chromosome 9 orphons, were excluded from the earlier analysis of a few hundred of the donors. Roughly uniform sequencing depth across donors was assumed in presence/absence analyses, although this assumption may not hold. According to the authors, the approach could potentially be generalized to other disease states and immunological phenotypes. A few of the identified cytomegalovirus-associated TCR beta chains were confirmed in vitro to be specific for cytomegalovirus antigens. In a later analysis, TCR association rates were found to vary across HLA loci, with the most associated TCRs seen for DRB1 alleles and the fewest for HLA-C alleles. A later genetic analysis associated a missense DCLRE1C variant with V-gene and J-gene trimming of TCR beta chains, and an independent cohort replicated the association. The sequencing pipeline was judged likely to have produced a cluster of highly shared sequence variants as a technical artifact. In an earlier analysis of roughly 500 of the donors, most TCR beta V segments appeared in productive rearrangements about 90% or about 30% of the time, broadly matching IMGT annotations. Because HLA typing was unavailable for some donors at each locus, only the typed subset was used in association tests. According to a later analysis, most CMV-associated TCR beta chains appeared to be HLA-restricted, and the HLA associations seemed to be driven largely by CMV exposure. When HLA alleles, especially DR and DQ, strongly co-occurred, attributing TCR associations to individual alleles was difficult. A later analysis associated 16,951 TCR beta sequences with specific HLA alleles at a false discovery rate of 0.05. The study gave a list of under 200 TCR beta chains associated with cytomegalovirus. Linkage disequilibrium might explain the correlated functional status among segregating V segments, but an unknown experimental factor could not be ruled out.

On this clone itself: The antigen it binds to is not known. No base-level quality is on record; no much larger clone is a single base apart.

The source is a woman aged 60-75 years in good health and CMV-seropositive. Source material: PBMCs.

In nucleotides, the sequence is TGCAGCGTTGAAGGGCAGGAAGGTACCTACGAGCAGTACTTC. This codes for CSVEGQEGTYEQYF. The sequence links TRBV29-1 to TRBJ2-7; there is no confident call for the D gene. The germline V gene provides CDR1 SQVTM and CDR2 ANQGSEA. The CDR3 sequence holds 14 residues, the cysteine and phenylalanine included. Only the CDR3 portion is preserved as DNA: 42 bases, with reading frame beginning at the first base. The trim is 1 base for V and 2 bases for J, with a gap of 12 bases between the germline ends.